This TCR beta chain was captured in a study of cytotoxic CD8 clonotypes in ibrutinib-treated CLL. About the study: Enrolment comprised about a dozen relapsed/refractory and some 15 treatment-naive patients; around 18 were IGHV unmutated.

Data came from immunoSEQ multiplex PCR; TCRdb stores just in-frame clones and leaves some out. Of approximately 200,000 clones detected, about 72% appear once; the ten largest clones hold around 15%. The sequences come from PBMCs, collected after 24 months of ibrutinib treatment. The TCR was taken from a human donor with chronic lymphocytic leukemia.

The CDR3 region is CASSRTSGSQYEQYF. For the CDR3, the DNA is TGTGCCAGCAGTCGGACTAGCGGGAGTCAATACGAGCAGTACTTC. J is TRBJ2-7 and V is TRBV27; 13 nucleotides align to TRBD2. V lost 5 bases and J lost 4; bases outside the gene matches: 5. Germline CDR1 reads MNHEY; CDR2 reads SMNVEV (reference sequence). The CDR3 covers 15 residues.